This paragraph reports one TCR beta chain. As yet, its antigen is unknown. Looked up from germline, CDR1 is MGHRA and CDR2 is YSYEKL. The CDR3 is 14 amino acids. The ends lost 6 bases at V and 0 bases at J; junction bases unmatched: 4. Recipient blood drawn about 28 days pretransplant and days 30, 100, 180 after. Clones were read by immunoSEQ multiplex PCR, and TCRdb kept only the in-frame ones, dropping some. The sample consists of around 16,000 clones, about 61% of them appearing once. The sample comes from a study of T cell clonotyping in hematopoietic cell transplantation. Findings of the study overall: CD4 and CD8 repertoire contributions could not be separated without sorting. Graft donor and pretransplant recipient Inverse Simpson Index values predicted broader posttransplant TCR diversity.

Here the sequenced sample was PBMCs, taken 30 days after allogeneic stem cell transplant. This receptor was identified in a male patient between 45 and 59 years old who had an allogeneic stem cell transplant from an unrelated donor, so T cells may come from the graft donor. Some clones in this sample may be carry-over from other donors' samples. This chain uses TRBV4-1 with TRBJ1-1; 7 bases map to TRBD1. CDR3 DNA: TGCGCCAGCAGACAGGACAGGCTGAACACTGAAGCTTTCTTT. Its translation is CASRQDRLNTEAFF.